These T cell receptor beta chains were read from a single sample in a study of OX40 agonist ivuxolimab in advanced cancers. Assay: immunoSEQ multiplex PCR; the TCRdb copy retains only in-frame clones and omits some. The sample holds tens of thousands of clones, around 86% seen once. The sequenced sample was CD4+ or CD8+ T cells sorted from blood, obtained in a trial of the OX40 agonist ivuxolimab. These receptors all stem from an adult with an advanced solid tumor such as melanoma, head and neck, liver or kidney cancer. CDR3s include the opening cysteine and the closing phenylalanine or tryptophan. D genes are given only for firm matches. Clone size appears in some rows only: once, few, many, or a class for an expanded clone.

TRBJ1-2	NA	NA	TRBV6-1	TGTGCCAGCATTGGGGGTATTAACTATGGCTACACCTTC	CASIGGINYGYTF
TRBJ2-2	NA	NA	TRBV7-3	TGTGCCAGCAGCTCGGGACATAACACCGGGGAGCTGTTTTTT	CASSSGHNTGELFF
TRBJ2-1	NA	few	TRBV28	TGTGCCAGCATGACTAATCGTATTCCGGTCTATTCCAATGAGCAGTTCTTC	CASMTNRIPVYSNEQFF
TRBJ1-2	NA	NA	TRBV11-2	TGTGCCAGCAGCTTAGATCGGGAGTCAGGGCTCTATGGCTACACCTTC	CASSLDRESGLYGYTF
TRBJ2-7	TRBD1	NA	TRBV6-5	TGTGCCAGCAGCCTCGGACAGGGCTACGAGCAGTACTTC	CASSLGQGYEQYF
TRBJ2-5	NA	NA	TRBV5-4	TGTGCCAGCAGCTTGGAGTCGGGATCCCAAATTATCCAAGAGACCCAGTACTTC	CASSLESGSQIIQETQYF
TRBJ2-7	NA	NA	TRBV19	TGTGCCAGTAGTTCCGAGGTGACAGCGAGAACCTACGAGCAGTACTTC	CASSSEVTARTYEQYF
TRBJ1-1	NA	NA	TRBV11-2	TGTGCCAGCAGCTTAGAAGGTGGGGGGAACACTGAAGCTTTCTTT	CASSLEGGGNTEAFF
TRBJ2-7	NA	few	TRBV5-6	TGTGCCAGCAGCTTGGTTCGGACCGAGCACGAGCAGTACTTC	CASSLVRTEHEQYF
TRBJ2-7	NA	NA	TRBV5-1	TGCGCCAGCAGCTTTCGGAAAACCTACGAGCAGTACTTC	CASSFRKTYEQYF
TRBJ2-3	NA	NA	TRBV13	TGTGCCAGCAGCCCCCGGGCCACAGATACGCAGTATTTT	CASSPRATDTQYF
TRBJ1-1	TRBD1	once	TRBV5-6	TGTGCCAGCAGCATAGGAGGAGAAAGACAGGGAGCTTTCTTT	CASSIGGERQGAFF
TRBJ2-2	NA	NA	TRBV6-5	TGTGCCAGCAGTTACACGGTGAACACCGGGGAGCTGTTTTTT	CASSYTVNTGELFF
TRBJ2-3	TRBD1	NA	TRBV6-6	TGTGCCAGCAGTTACTATACAGGGGCAGATACGCAGTATTTT	CASSYYTGADTQYF